The rows below give T cell receptor beta chains drawn from one sample of a study of shared clonotypes between healthy human individuals. Assay used: immunoSEQ multiplex PCR; TCRdb lists only in-frame clones, some missing. This sample has about 530,000 clones, with 90% to 97% found just once. The sample consisted of naive CD4+ T cells sorted from blood. All receptors come from a woman aged 25 to 39 in good health. CDR3s include the opening cysteine and the closing phenylalanine or tryptophan. D genes are given only for firm matches. Where a row states a size, it is once, few, many or the class of an expanded clone; other rows omit it.

J | size | V | D | DNA | CDR3
TRBJ1-5 | NA | TRBV11-2 | NA | TGTGCCAGCAGCACTTTTCCAGGGGTCAATCAGCCCCAGCATTTT | CASSTFPGVNQPQHF
TRBJ1-5 | NA | TRBV19 | TRBD1 | TGTGCCAGTGCCGGACAGGGGAGCAATCAGCCCCAGCATTTT | CASAGQGSNQPQHF
TRBJ2-3 | NA | TRBV27 | NA | TGTGCCAGCAGTTTAAGCGGAAGCACAGATACGCAGTATTTT | CASSLSGSTDTQYF
TRBJ2-2 | NA | TRBV29-1 | TRBD1 | TGCAGCGCCCGACAGGGGGGAGGTAGGGAGCTGTTTTTT | CSARQGGGRELFF
TRBJ2-2 | once | TRBV5-5 | TRBD1 | TGTGCCACCCAGCCCGAGGACAGGGGCCGCGGGGAGCTGTTTTTT | CATQPEDRGRGELFF
TRBJ1-1 | NA | TRBV2 | NA | TGTGCCAGCAGCCGGGCCAAGAACACTGAAGCTTTCTTT | CASSRAKNTEAFF
TRBJ2-7 | NA | TRBV5-4 | NA | TGTGCCAGCAGCCAAGGACAGTCGCGCGAGCAGTACTTC | CASSQGQSREQYF
TRBJ1-3 | NA | TRBV18 | TRBD1 | TGTGCCAGCTCCCCAACAGGGGGTTTAAACACCATATATTTT | CASSPTGGLNTIYF
TRBJ2-7 | NA | TRBV7-9 | NA | TGTGCCAGCAGCCCCCGGGTTCTGTACGAGCAGTACTTC | CASSPRVLYEQYF
TRBJ2-7 | NA | TRBV7-9 | NA | TGTGCCAGCAGCTTAGCGGGCCAGGGTTACGAGCAGTACTTC | CASSLAGQGYEQYF
TRBJ2-3 | NA | TRBV5-1 | TRBD2 | TGCGCCAGCAGCTTGGTTAGCGGGAGGGCGGCAGATACGCAGTATTTT | CASSLVSGRAADTQYF
TRBJ2-2 | NA | TRBV5-1 | TRBD2 | TGCGCCAGCAGCTTCACTAGCGGGAGGTCCGGGGAGCTGTTTTTT | CASSFTSGRSGELFF
TRBJ2-7 | NA | TRBV2 | NA | TGTGCCAGCAGTGGGGACTTAGGCAGGAACGAGCAGTACTTC | CASSGDLGRNEQYF
TRBJ1-5 | NA | TRBV27 | NA | TGTGCCAGCAGTTTTTGGGGACGCGGTCAGCCCCAGCATTTT | CASSFWGRGQPQHF
TRBJ1-1 | NA | TRBV18 | NA | TGTGCCAGCTCACCGGTCGAAGGTAAAGATGAAGCTTTCTTT | CASSPVEGKDEAFF
TRBJ2-7 | NA | TRBV10-1 | TRBD2 | TGCGCCAGCAGTGAGTCACTAGCGGGGACCTACGAGCAGTACTTC | CASSESLAGTYEQYF
TRBJ1-4 | NA | TRBV20-1 | NA | TGCAGTGCTAGAGGTCAGCAAAAACTGTTTTTT | CSARGQQKLFF
TRBJ1-1 | NA | TRBV5-1 | NA | TGCGCCAGCAGCTACCGGGGAGGTGAGACTGAAGCTTTCTTT | CASSYRGGETEAFF
TRBJ2-7 | NA | TRBV30 | NA | TGTGCCTGGAGTGTTCAGGGCTACGAGCAGTACTTC | CAWSVQGYEQYF
TRBJ2-7 | NA | TRBV28 | TRBD1 | TGTGCCAGCAGTTTACAGGACAGGGCCTTCTACGAGCAGTACTTC | CASSLQDRAFYEQYF
TRBJ2-1 | NA | TRBV29-1 | TRBD2 | TGCAGCACTAGCGTCCACAATGAGCAGTTCTTC | CSTSVHNEQFF
TRBJ1-4 | NA | TRBV5-1 | NA | TGCGCCAGCAGCTTGGCTGCGGGGCGGGCAACTAATGAAAAACTGTTTTTT | CASSLAAGRATNEKLFF
TRBJ2-5 | once | TRBV10-3 | TRBD2 | TGTGCCATCAGTGACGCTAGCGGGAGGGCCCAAGAGACCCAGTACTTC | CAISDASGRAQETQYF
TRBJ1-4 | NA | TRBV2 | NA | TGTGCCAGCGGTACGGACAGTGAAAAACTGTTTTTT | CASGTDSEKLFF
TRBJ1-1 | NA | TRBV29-1 | NA | TGCAGCGTCCAACCGAAGATGAACACTGAAGCTTTCTTT | CSVQPKMNTEAFF